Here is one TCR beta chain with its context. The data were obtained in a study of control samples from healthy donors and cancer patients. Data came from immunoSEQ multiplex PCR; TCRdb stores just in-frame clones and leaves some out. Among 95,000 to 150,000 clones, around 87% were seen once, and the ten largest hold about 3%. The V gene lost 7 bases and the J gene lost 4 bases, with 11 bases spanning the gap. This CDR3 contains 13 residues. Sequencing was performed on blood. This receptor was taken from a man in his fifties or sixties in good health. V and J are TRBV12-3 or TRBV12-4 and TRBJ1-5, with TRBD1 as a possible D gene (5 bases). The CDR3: CASNPGGNQPQHF. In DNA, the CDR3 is TGTGCCAGCAATCCTGGGGGAAATCAGCCCCAGCATTTT.